This record looks at one T cell receptor (beta chain) sequence and its context. This entry comes from a study of blood T cell repertoires in COVID-19. Study details: Samples representing acute and convalescent COVID-19 were sourced from the United States, Italy and Spain. T cells, B-cell-depleted T cells, or PBMCs supplied cDNA or gDNA.

How the authors handled the data: Estimated nucleated cell counts came from reference gene primer amplification. Measured with immunoSEQ multiplex PCR; TCRdb has only the in-frame clones, and not every one. V, J and clone size derive from that table, while D and trimming were established from the DNA sequence. The repertoire includes about 260,000 clones, 80% to 90% of them detected once, and roughly 3.7% sits in the top ten. The germline V gene encodes CDR1 LGHNT and CDR2 FRNRAP. V dropped 4 bases and J dropped 0 bases, with 11 bases sitting between them. This CDR3 spans 15 amino acids. The clonotype was recovered from a woman aged 40 to 50 with acute or convalescent COVID-19. The chain employs TRBV12-5 and TRBJ2-3; D is possibly TRBD1 (6 bases). Material: peripheral blood. The CDR3 DNA follows: TGTGCTAGTGGTTCGGGACAAACTAGCACAGATACGCAGTATTTT. Amino acid sequence: CASGSGQTSTDTQYF. The complete variable domain, with remaining parts taken from reference TRBV12-5 and TRBJ2-3, reads DARVTQTPRHKVTEMGQEVTMRCQPILGHNTVFWYRQTMMQGLELLAYFRNRAPLDDSGMPKDRFSAEMPDATLATLKIQPSEPRDSAVYFCASGSGQTSTDTQYFGPGTRLTVL.